This TCR beta chain was sequenced in a study of cytomegalovirus exposure and HLA in healthy donors. At the level of the study: Counted in an early data release were tens of millions of unique TCRs from HLA-typed donors. General study findings and limits: TCR beta V- and J-gene trimming was later associated with a missense DCLRE1C variant. In vitro checks showed that a few CMV-associated chains really do target CMV antigens.

Researchers ran the PCR with 60 Vbeta and 13 Jbeta primers. The table came from immunoSEQ multiplex PCR; TCRdb's copy has only in-frame clones and leaves some out. The sample holds 80,000 to 100,000 clones, approximately 80% seen once. Note on this clone: What it recognizes is unknown.

The ends were cut back, 5 bases at V and 8 bases at J, with 10 bases in the middle. The length of the CDR3 is 13 residues. CDR1 is LNHDA, CDR2 SQIVND, per germline (reference sequence). The sample was PBMCs. The chain joins TRBV19 to TRBJ1-6; a possible D gene is TRBD1 (6 bases). The sequence came from a man aged 35 to 55 in good health and CMV-seronegative. The CDR3 DNA reads as TGTGCCAGTAGTGAACAGGGAGATTCACCCCTCCACTTT. It encodes CASSEQGDSPLHF.